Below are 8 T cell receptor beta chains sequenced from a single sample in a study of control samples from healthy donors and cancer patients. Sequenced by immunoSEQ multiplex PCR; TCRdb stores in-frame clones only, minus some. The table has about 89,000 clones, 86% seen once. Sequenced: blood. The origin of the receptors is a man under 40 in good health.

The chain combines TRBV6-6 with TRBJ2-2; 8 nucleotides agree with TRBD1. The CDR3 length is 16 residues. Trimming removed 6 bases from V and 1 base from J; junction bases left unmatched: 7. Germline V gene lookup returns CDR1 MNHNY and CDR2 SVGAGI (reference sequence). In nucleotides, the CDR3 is TGTGCCAGCAGCCCTCGGACAGGGCTGAACACCGGGGAGCTGTTTTTT. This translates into CASSPRTGLNTGELFF.

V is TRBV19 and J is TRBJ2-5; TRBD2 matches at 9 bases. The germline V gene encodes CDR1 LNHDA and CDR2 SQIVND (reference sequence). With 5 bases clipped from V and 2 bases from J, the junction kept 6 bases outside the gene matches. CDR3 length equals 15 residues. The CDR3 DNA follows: TGTGCCAGTAGTGGGGGACTAGCTAATCAAGAGACCCAGTACTTC. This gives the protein CASSGGLANQETQYF.

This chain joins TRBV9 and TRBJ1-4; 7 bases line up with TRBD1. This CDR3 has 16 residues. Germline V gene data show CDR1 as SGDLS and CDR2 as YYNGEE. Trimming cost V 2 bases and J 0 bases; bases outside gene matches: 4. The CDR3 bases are TGTGCCAGCAGCGTCGGGACAGCCGCAACTAATGAAAAACTGTTTTTT. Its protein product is CASSVGTAATNEKLFF.

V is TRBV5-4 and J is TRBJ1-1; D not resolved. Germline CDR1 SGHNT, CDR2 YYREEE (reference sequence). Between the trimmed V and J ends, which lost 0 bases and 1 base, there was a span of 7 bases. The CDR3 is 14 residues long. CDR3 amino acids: CASSLDTPNTEAFF. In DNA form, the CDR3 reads TGTGCCAGCAGCTTGGACACCCCGAACACTGAAGCTTTCTTT. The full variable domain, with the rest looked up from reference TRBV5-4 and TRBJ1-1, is ETGVTQSPTHLIKTRGQQVTLRCSSQSGHNTVSWYQQALGQGPQFIFQYYREEENGRGNFPPRFSGLQFPNYSSELNVNALELDDSALYLCASSLDTPNTEAFFGQGTRLTVV.

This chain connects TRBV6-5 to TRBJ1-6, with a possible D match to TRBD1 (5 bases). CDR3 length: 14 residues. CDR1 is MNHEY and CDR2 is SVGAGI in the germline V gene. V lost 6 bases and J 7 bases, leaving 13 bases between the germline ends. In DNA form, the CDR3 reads TGTGCCAGCAGACCTTGGGACGGGAATTCACCCCTCCACTTT. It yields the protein CASRPWDGNSPLHF.

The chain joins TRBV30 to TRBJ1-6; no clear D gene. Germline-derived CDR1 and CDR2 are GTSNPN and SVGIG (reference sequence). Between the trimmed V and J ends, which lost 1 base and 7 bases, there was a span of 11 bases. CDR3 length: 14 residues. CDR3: CAWSAVSPNSPLHF. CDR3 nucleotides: TGTGCCTGGAGTGCAGTGAGTCCCAATTCACCCCTCCACTTT. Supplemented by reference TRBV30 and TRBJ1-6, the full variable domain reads SQTIHQWPATLVQPVGSPLSLECTVEGTSNPNLYWYRQAAGRGLQLLFYSVGIGQISSEVPQNLSASRPQDRQFILSSKKLLLSDSGFYLCAWSAVSPNSPLHFGNGTRLTVT.

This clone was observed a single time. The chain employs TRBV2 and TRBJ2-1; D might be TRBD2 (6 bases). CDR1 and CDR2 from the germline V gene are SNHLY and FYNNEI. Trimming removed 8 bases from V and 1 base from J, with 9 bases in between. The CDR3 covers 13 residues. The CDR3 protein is CASGLASYNEQFF. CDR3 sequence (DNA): TGTGCCAGCGGGCTAGCGTCCTACAATGAGCAGTTCTTC.

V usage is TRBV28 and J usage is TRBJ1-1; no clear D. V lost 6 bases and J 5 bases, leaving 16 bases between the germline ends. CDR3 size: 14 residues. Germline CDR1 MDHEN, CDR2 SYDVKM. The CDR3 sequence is CASSPPSIGTEAFF. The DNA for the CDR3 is TGTGCCAGCAGCCCCCCCAGTATAGGGACTGAAGCTTTCTTT.